This TCR beta chain was sequenced in a study of CD8+CD57+ T cells in acquired aplastic anemia. The overall study: Sorted CD4+ and CD8+ cells gave an average of roughly 3.5 ug of DNA. Healthy donors had, on average, about 10.8 million reads for their CD4+ cells.

Germline CDR1 MGHDK, CDR2 SYGVNS. Trimming cost V 5 bases and J 0 bases, with 10 bases left between them. CDR3 length: 14 amino acids. As regards this clonotype: The antigen is unknown.

The study's findings and limits: Between patients and controls, approximately 29 CD8+ CDR3 sequences were found in common. CD8+ Simpson's diversity in patients was not significantly different from that in controls.

TCR beta VDJ and CDR3 profiling used genomic DNA as template. TCRdb re-derived calls from the reads in MiXCR, one entry per CDR3 protein. The sample has roughly 180,000 distinct CDR3 sequences, 45% to 50% seen once. The chain recombines TRBV25-1 with TRBJ1-1; D is unresolved. Material: sorted CD4+, CD8+, or CD8+CD57+ T cells (not recorded which) from PBMCs. The sequence was collected from a human donor in good health. Here the CDR3 reads CASSKGVVNTEAFF. For the CDR3, the DNA is TGTGCCAGCAGTAAAGGCGTTGTGAACACTGAAGCTTTCTTT.